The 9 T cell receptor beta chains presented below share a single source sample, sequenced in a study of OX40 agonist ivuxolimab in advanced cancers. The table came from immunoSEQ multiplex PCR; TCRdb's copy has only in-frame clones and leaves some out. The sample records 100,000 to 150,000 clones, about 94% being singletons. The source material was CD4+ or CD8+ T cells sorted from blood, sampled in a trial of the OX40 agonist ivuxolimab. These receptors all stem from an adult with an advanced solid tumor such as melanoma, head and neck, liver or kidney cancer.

DNA of the CDR3: TGTGCCAGCAGTTCGCCGGGGCCTTATGAAAAACTGTTTTTT. Encoded protein: CASSSPGPYEKLFF. This rearrangement joins TRBV28 to TRBJ1-4; weak D call: TRBD1 (5 bases). The ends were cut back, 4 bases at V and 6 bases at J, with 12 bases in the middle. This CDR3 region has 14 residues. Germline CDR1 and CDR2: MDHEN and SYDVKM.

CDR3 region: CASSHSTGDGTEAFF. Here the CDR3 DNA reads TGCGCCAGCAGCCACTCGACAGGGGACGGCACTGAAGCTTTCTTT. The rearrangement joins TRBV10-1 to TRBJ1-1, with TRBD1 matching over 8 bases. The CDR3 spans 15 residues. With V trimmed by 6 bases and J by 4 bases, 10 bases remained unmatched. CDR1 and CDR2 (germline): WNHNN, SYGVQD (reference sequence).

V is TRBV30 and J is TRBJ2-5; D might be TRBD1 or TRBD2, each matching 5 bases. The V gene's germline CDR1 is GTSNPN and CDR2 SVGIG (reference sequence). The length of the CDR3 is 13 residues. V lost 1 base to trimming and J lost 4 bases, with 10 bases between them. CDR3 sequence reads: CAWSGDGGETQYF. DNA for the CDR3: TGTGCCTGGAGTGGTGATGGGGGAGAGACCCAGTACTTC.

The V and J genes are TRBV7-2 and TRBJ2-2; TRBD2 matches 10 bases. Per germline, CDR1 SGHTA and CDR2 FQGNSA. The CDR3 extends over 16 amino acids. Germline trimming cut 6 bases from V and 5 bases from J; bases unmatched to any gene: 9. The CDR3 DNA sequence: TGTGCCAGCAGGATTTCTAGCGGGAGTCAGACCGGGGAGCTGTTTTTT. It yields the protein CASRISSGSQTGELFF.

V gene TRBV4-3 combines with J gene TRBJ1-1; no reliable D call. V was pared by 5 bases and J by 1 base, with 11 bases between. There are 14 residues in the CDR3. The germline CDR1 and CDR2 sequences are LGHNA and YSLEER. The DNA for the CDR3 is TGCGCCAGCAGCTACACCACGGAGAACACTGAAGCTTTCTTT. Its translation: CASSYTTENTEAFF.

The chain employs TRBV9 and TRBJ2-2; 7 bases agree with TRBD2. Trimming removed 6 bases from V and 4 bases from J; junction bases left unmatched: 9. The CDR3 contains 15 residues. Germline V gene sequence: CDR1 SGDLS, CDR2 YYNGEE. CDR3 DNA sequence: TGTGCCAGCACCCCGATGGGAGGGCGCACCGGGGAGCTGTTTTTT. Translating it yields CASTPMGGRTGELFF.

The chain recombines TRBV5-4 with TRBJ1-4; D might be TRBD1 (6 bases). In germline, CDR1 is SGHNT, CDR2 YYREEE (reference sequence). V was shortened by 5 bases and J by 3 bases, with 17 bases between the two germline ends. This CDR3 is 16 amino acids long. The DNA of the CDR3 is TGTGCCAGCAGGAATGGGGTGGACAGTCCTAATGAAAAACTGTTTTTT. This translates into CASRNGVDSPNEKLFF.

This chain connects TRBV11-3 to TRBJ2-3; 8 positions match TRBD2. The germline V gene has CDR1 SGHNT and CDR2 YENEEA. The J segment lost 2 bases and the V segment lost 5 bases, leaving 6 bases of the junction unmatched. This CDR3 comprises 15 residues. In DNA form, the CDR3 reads TGTGCCAGCAGCATTAAGCGGGGGCACACAGATACGCAGTATTTT. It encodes CASSIKRGHTDTQYF.

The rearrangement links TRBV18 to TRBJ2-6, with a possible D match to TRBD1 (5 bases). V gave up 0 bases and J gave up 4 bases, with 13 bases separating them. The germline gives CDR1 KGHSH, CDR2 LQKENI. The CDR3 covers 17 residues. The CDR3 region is CASSPPARGTGANVLTF. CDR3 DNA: TGTGCCAGCTCACCACCGGCTAGGGGAACCGGGGCCAACGTCCTGACTTTC.